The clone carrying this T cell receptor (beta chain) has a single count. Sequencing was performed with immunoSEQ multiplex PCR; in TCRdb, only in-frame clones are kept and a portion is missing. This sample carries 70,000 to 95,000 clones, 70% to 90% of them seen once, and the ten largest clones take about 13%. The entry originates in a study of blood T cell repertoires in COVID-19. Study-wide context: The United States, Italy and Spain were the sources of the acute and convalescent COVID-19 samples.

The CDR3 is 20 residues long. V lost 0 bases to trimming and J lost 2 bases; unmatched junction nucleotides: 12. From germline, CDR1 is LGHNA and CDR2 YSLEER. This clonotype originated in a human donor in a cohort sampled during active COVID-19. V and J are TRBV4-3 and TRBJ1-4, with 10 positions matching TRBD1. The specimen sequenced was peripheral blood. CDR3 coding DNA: TGCGCCAGCAGCCAAGATATCATAGACAGGGGGCGATCCACTAATGAAAAACTGTTTTTT. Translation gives CASSQDIIDRGRSTNEKLFF.